The 26 T cell receptor beta chains in this list originate from one sample, sequenced in a study of blood T cell repertoires in COVID-19. Generated by immunoSEQ multiplex PCR, the TCRdb table keeps only in-frame clones and is missing some. The sample comprises more than 150,000 clones, 90% of which are singletons, and about 0.58% rests with the top ten. Sequencing was performed on peripheral blood. The receptor set was obtained from a man aged 50-59 years with acute or convalescent COVID-19.

This chain connects TRBV4-1 to TRBJ1-1, with 8 bases lining up with TRBD1. Losses at the gene ends were 2 bases for V and 0 bases for J; bases not matched to a gene: 2. This CDR3 has 15 residues. Germline V lookup: CDR1 MGHRA, CDR2 YSYEKL. CDR3 DNA sequence: TGCGCCAGCAGCCAAAGGGACAGGATGAACACTGAAGCTTTCTTT. Encoded protein: CASSQRDRMNTEAFF.

J is TRBJ1-5 and V is TRBV27; 10 bases match TRBD1. The junction had 5 bases not matched to a gene; V was cut back by 3 bases and J by 3 bases. CDR3 size: 16 residues. Germline V gene sequence: CDR1 MNHEY, CDR2 SMNVEV (reference sequence). In DNA form, the CDR3 reads TGTGCCAGCAGTTTTAAGGGACAGGGGTTCAATCAGCCCCAGCATTTT. Its protein product is CASSFKGQGFNQPQHF.

This clone was seen a handful of times. The V and J genes are TRBV3-1 (or the pseudogene TRBV3-2) and TRBJ2-7; D is ambiguous. Germline V lookup: CDR1 LGHDT, CDR2 YNNKEL (reference sequence). The CDR3 runs to 14 residues. V lost 4 bases and J lost 6, with 16 bases in between. The CDR3 is CASSPVFQAREQYF. In DNA, the CDR3 is TGTGCCAGCAGCCCGGTTTTCCAGGCTCGCGAGCAGTACTTC.

The V gene is TRBV18, the J gene TRBJ2-1; D call uncertain. Germline-derived CDR1 and CDR2 are KGHSH and LQKENI. V lost 4 bases, J lost 7 bases, and 8 bases lay in between. The CDR3 loop spans 12 amino acids. CDR3 nucleotide sequence: TGTGCCAGCTCACGAACCCAGAATGAGCAGTTCTTC. Translation: CASSRTQNEQFF.

This chain links TRBV11-2 with TRBJ1-3; 7 bases align to TRBD1. V lost 6 bases, J lost 1 base, and 9 bases stayed unmatched. The CDR3 runs 16 residues. Germline V gives CDR1 SGHAT, CDR2 FQNNGV. The CDR3 is CASRRDRALSGNTIYF. The CDR3 DNA follows: TGTGCCAGCAGACGGGACAGAGCCTTGTCTGGAAACACCATATATTTT.

This chain joins TRBV7-2 and TRBJ2-5; 10 positions match TRBD1. J lost 4 bases, V lost 5 bases, and 4 bases had no gene match. This CDR3 comprises 14 residues. Germline CDR1 is SGHTA and CDR2 is FQGNSA. CDR3 sequence reads: CASSHDRGPETQYF. The CDR3 DNA reads TGTGCCAGCAGCCATGACAGGGGGCCAGAGACCCAGTACTTC.

This chain joins TRBV28 and TRBJ1-1; no clear D. The CDR3 loop spans 16 amino acids. Germline V gene data show CDR1 as MDHEN and CDR2 as SYDVKM. V shed 6 bases and J shed 6 bases, with 23 bases lying between them. The CDR3 loop is CASSLRRTTVNPEAFF. CDR3 DNA sequence: TGTGCCAGCAGCCTTAGGCGTACGACTGTCAACCCTGAAGCTTTCTTT. The entire variable domain, with the rest obtained from reference TRBV28 and TRBJ1-1, is as follows: DVKVTQSSRYLVKRTGEKVFLECVQDMDHENMFWYRQDPGLGLRLIYFSYDVKMKEKGDIPEGYSVSREKKERFSLILESASTNQTSMYLCASSLRRTTVNPEAFFGQGTRLTVV.

J is TRBJ2-2 and V is TRBV18; 7 nucleotides line up with TRBD1. There are 16 residues in the CDR3. CDR1 and CDR2 (germline): KGHSH, LQKENI. Trimming took 5 bases from V and 1 from J; bases not matched to a gene: 7. CDR3 sequence reads: CASSGSDRKNTGELFF. The CDR3 DNA is TGTGCCAGCTCAGGATCGGACAGGAAGAACACCGGGGAGCTGTTTTTT.

V gene TRBV6-1 combines with J gene TRBJ1-2, with D possibly matching TRBD1 (5 bases). CDR3 length equals 12 residues. CDR1 MNHNS and CDR2 SASEGT come from the germline V gene. V was pared by 2 bases and J by 8 bases, with 9 bases between. CDR3 region: CASSEYRQGYTF. Written as DNA, the CDR3 is TGTGCCAGCAGTGAATACAGGCAAGGCTACACCTTC.

A few counts support this clone. The CDR3 loop reads CASSPRSTNEKLFF. Here the CDR3 DNA reads TGTGCCAGCAGCCCCCGGTCAACTAATGAAAAACTGTTTTTT. The V call is TRBV7-9, the J call TRBJ1-4; unclear D gene. Trimming took off 5 bases at V and 0 bases at J, with 7 bases between the two ends. CDR1 is SEHNR, CDR2 FQNEAQ, per germline (reference sequence). CDR3 length: 14 residues.

This sequence joins TRBV5-7 and TRBJ2-7, with D maybe TRBD1 (5 bases). TRBV5-7 is reported as an ORF; its role is uncertain. The V gene lost 1 base and the J gene lost 4 bases, with 15 bases spanning the gap. The CDR3 is 15 amino acids. CDR3 in amino acids: CASSLLDSDTYEQYV. DNA for the CDR3: TGTGCCAGCAGCTTGCTAGACAGTGATACTTACGAGCAGTACGTC.

V is TRBV11-2 and J is TRBJ2-1; 11 positions agree with TRBD2. In germline, CDR1 is SGHAT, CDR2 FQNNGV. V dropped 4 bases and J dropped 6; count of bases not matched to a gene: 5. This CDR3 has 15 residues. The CDR3 DNA sequence: TGTGCCAGCAGCTACCTAGCGGGAGGCATCAATGAGCAGTTCTTC. This codes for CASSYLAGGINEQFF.

This chain uses TRBV19 with TRBJ2-2; 7 bases fit TRBD1. Germline V gene data show CDR1 as LNHDA and CDR2 as SQIVND (reference sequence). The ends lost 6 bases at V and 4 bases at J; junction bases unmatched: 8. CDR3 length: 15 residues. The DNA of the CDR3 is TGTGCCAGTAGCGAACCGGGACAGTCCACCGGGGAGCTGTTTTTT. Encoded protein: CASSEPGQSTGELFF.

The CDR3 loop reads CASNLQGAYGYTF. The CDR3 region has the DNA TGTGCCAGCAATCTACAGGGCGCCTATGGCTACACCTTC. The rearrangement links TRBV2 to TRBJ1-2; D is possibly TRBD1 (6 bases). Trimming took off 7 bases at V and 4 bases at J, with 13 bases between the two ends. This CDR3 spans 13 amino acids. CDR1 and CDR2 from the germline V gene are SNHLY and FYNNEI.

This chain links TRBV3-1 (or the pseudogene TRBV3-2) with TRBJ1-6; D gene ambiguous. CDR3 length: 15 amino acids. Trimming took off 4 bases at V and 7 bases at J, with 14 bases between the two ends. The germline V gene has CDR1 LGHDT and CDR2 YNNKEL (reference sequence). As DNA, the CDR3 is TGTGCCAGCAGCCCCCGTGAGGGTAACAATTCACCCCTCCACTTT. Amino acids: CASSPREGNNSPLHF.

This sequence joins TRBV30 and TRBJ1-5; D may be TRBD1 (5 bases). CDR1 is GTSNPN and CDR2 is SVGIG in the germline V gene (reference sequence). The CDR3 spans 16 residues. The V end was cut by 1 base, the J end by 7 bases, with 20 bases between. Here the CDR3 reads CAWSGALGGEPQPQHF. Here the CDR3 DNA reads TGTGCCTGGAGTGGGGCTCTGGGGGGTGAGCCCCAGCCCCAGCATTTT. Looking up the rest from reference TRBV30 and TRBJ1-5 gives the full variable domain: SQTIHQWPATLVQPVGSPLSLECTVEGTSNPNLYWYRQAAGRGLQLLFYSVGIGQISSEVPQNLSASRPQDRQFILSSKKLLLSDSGFYLCAWSGALGGEPQPQHFGDGTRLSIL.

This chain connects TRBV7-2 to TRBJ1-2; the match to TRBD1 covers 9 bases. CDR1 and CDR2 from the germline V gene are SGHTA and FQGNSA. Trimming at V came to 5 bases and at J to 7 bases, leaving 8 bases not matched to a gene. The CDR3 is made up of 14 amino acids. The CDR3 sequence is CASSLTLTGGGYTF. CDR3 DNA: TGTGCCAGCAGCCTAACCTTGACAGGGGGTGGCTACACCTTC.

The chain joins TRBV27 to TRBJ1-5; tentatively, D is TRBD1 (6 bases). Germline loops: CDR1 MNHEY, CDR2 SMNVEV (reference sequence). Trimming pared 3 bases from V and 6 bases from J, leaving 12 bases between. The CDR3 spans 14 residues. The CDR3 spells CASSLSGEGQPQHF. CDR3 DNA: TGTGCCAGCAGTTTGTCAGGGGAGGGTCAGCCCCAGCATTTT.

The chain is built from TRBV5-1 and TRBJ2-5; tentatively, D is TRBD2 (5 bases). Per germline, CDR1 SGHRS and CDR2 YFSETQ. CDR3 length: 14 amino acids. V lost 4 bases and J lost 5, with 15 bases in between. The CDR3 nucleotides are TGCGCCAGCAGCCCTGACGGGATCGCGGAGACCCAGTACTTC. Amino acid sequence: CASSPDGIAETQYF.

This clone was found once. The chain employs TRBV27 and TRBJ2-2; TRBD1 agrees at 10 bases. V lost 6 bases to trimming and J lost 4 bases; unmatched junction nucleotides: 2. Looked up from germline, CDR1 is MNHEY and CDR2 is SMNVEV (reference sequence). The CDR3 is 14 amino acids. The chain's CDR3 is CASRGQGLTGELFF. CDR3 DNA sequence: TGTGCCAGCAGGGGACAGGGGCTCACCGGGGAGCTGTTTTTT.

V is TRBV6-5 and J is TRBJ1-5; 7 positions match TRBD1. Unmatched junction bases numbered 4, after V lost 8 bases and J lost 0 bases. Looked up from germline, CDR1 is MNHEY and CDR2 is SVGAGI. The CDR3 is made up of 14 amino acids. The CDR3 loop is CASRDSYSNQPQHF. In DNA, the CDR3 is TGTGCCAGCCGGGACAGCTATAGCAATCAGCCCCAGCATTTT.

This chain joins TRBV10-3 and TRBJ2-3, with 8 bases lining up with TRBD2. This CDR3 spans 12 amino acids. Looked up from germline, CDR1 is ENHRY and CDR2 is SYGVKD. V was pared by 10 bases and J by 13 bases, with 13 bases of the junction left unmatched. CDR3 loop: CATGTSGGGEYF. DNA of the CDR3: TGTGCCACGGGGACGAGCGGGGGAGGGGAGTATTTT.

V gene TRBV4-1 combines with J gene TRBJ2-2; D may be TRBD2 (6 bases). The CDR3 contains 16 residues. V was shortened by 3 bases and J by 4 bases, with 15 bases between the two germline ends. Germline V gene data show CDR1 as MGHRA and CDR2 as YSYEKL. The CDR3 protein is CASSQPSVGTTGELFF. In DNA, the CDR3 is TGCGCCAGCAGCCAGCCTAGCGTGGGGACCACCGGGGAGCTGTTTTTT.

The J gene is TRBJ2-3, the V gene TRBV10-3; TRBD2 is a possible D gene (7 bases). Trimming shortened V by 10 bases and J by 4 bases, and 27 bases separated the two germline ends. CDR3 length: 17 residues. Looked up from germline, CDR1 is ENHRY and CDR2 is SYGVKD. The CDR3: CATSQGPVGGGSDTQYF. Here the CDR3 DNA reads TGTGCCACCTCACAGGGCCCTGTAGGGGGGGGGTCAGATACGCAGTATTTT.

The rearrangement uses TRBV28 and TRBJ1-2; D may be TRBD1 (6 bases). V lost 7 bases to trimming and J lost 4 bases, with 10 bases between them. The CDR3 sequence is 12 residues long. Germline V gene sequence: CDR1 MDHEN, CDR2 SYDVKM. In DNA form, the CDR3 reads TGTGCCAGCATTCAAGGGGGCTATGGCTACACCTTC. Amino acid sequence: CASIQGGYGYTF.

The chain employs TRBV11-2 and TRBJ2-6, with 8 positions matching TRBD1. The CDR3 sequence is 18 residues long. Germline CDR1 reads SGHAT; CDR2 reads FQNNGV. The ends lost 5 bases at V and 0 bases at J; junction bases unmatched: 9. In DNA form, the CDR3 reads TGTGCCAGCAGCCCGCGGGGACAGGTTATCTCTGGGGCCAACGTCCTGACTTTC. This encodes CASSPRGQVISGANVLTF.